This T cell receptor (beta chain) is drawn from a study of T cell responses to AZD1222 COVID-19 vaccine. Repertoires were generated with immunoSEQ multiplex PCR, while TCRdb's copy carries only in-frame clones and drops some. The sample has 95,000 to 150,000 clones; 85% to 90% are singletons. On this clone: Its matching antigen is unknown.

Trimming cost V 0 bases and J 0 bases, with 19 bases left between them. The CDR3 covers 19 residues. Germline V gives CDR1 SGDLS, CDR2 YYNGEE. Findings of the study overall: Most donors were white British and more were female, and clonal diversity was possibly underestimated.

This clonotype was obtained from an adult in good health. This chain uses TRBV9 with TRBJ1-3, with D possibly TRBD1 on 6 matching bases. The sample in question was peripheral blood, obtained on day 0 of AZD1222 vaccination. Here the CDR3 DNA reads TGTGCCAGCAGCGTAGCTTTAGGGGGACGGACGAGCTCTGGAAACACCATATATTTT. Translated: CASSVALGGRTSSGNTIYF.